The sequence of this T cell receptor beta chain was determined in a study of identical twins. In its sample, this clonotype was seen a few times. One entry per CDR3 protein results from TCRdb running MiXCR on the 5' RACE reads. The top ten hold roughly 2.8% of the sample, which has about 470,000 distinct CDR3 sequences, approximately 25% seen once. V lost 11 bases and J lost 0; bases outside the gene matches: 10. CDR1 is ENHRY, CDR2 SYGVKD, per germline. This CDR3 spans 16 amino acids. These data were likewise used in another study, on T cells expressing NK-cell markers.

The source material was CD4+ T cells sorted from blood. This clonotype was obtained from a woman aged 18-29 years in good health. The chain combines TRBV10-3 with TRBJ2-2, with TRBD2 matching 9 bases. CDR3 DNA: TGTGCCTTGGCGCGGGGGGGCCTAACGAACACCGGGGAGCTGTTTTTT. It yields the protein CALARGGLTNTGELFF.